Shown below are 26 T cell receptor beta chains from a single sample sequenced in a study of blood T cell repertoires in COVID-19. Repertoires were generated with immunoSEQ multiplex PCR, while TCRdb's copy carries only in-frame clones and drops some. This repertoire shows approximately 180,000 clones, 82% found once; its top ten account for roughly 5%. The sequenced sample consisted of PBMCs or T cells enriched from blood (not recorded which). The source is a woman aged 55-69 years with acute COVID-19.

The V and J genes are TRBV12-3 or TRBV12-4 and TRBJ1-1, with 8 bases lining up with TRBD1. The J segment lost 7 bases and the V segment lost 5 bases, leaving 6 bases of the junction unmatched. This CDR3 is built from 13 residues. CDR3 nucleotide sequence: TGTGCCAGCAGTACAGGGGGTACGGATGAAGCTTTCTTT. Translating it yields CASSTGGTDEAFF.

In its sample, this clone was seen a few times. The J gene is TRBJ1-5, the V gene TRBV2, with D possibly matching TRBD1 (6 bases). V gave up 7 bases and J gave up 7 bases, with 20 bases separating them. The germline V gene encodes CDR1 SNHLY and CDR2 FYNNEI. The CDR3 runs to 15 residues. The CDR3 here is CASTLEAGVWQPQHF. For the CDR3, the DNA is TGTGCCAGCACCCTGGAGGCAGGGGTTTGGCAGCCCCAGCATTTT.

This sequence joins TRBV9 and TRBJ1-2, with no clear D. This CDR3 is built from 16 residues. CDR1 and CDR2 from the germline V gene are SGDLS and YYNGEE. V was shortened by 3 bases and J by 3 bases, with 18 bases between the two germline ends. CDR3 DNA sequence: TGTGCCAGCAGCGGCTACGGGGATTTTGGCGACTATGGCTACACCTTC. Its translation: CASSGYGDFGDYGYTF.

This clone showed up just once. The chain couples TRBV19 to TRBJ1-1; TRBD1 is a possible D gene (6 bases). The CDR3 is 16 residues long. Germline CDR1 LNHDA, CDR2 SQIVND (reference sequence). V was cut by 1 base and J by 6 bases, with 18 bases left in between. The CDR3 DNA reads as TGTGCCAGTAGTATAGGTGCCTTAACAGGGCCTCCTGAAGCTTTCTTT. Protein product: CASSIGALTGPPEAFF.

The rearrangement joins TRBV4-1 to TRBJ1-1; 8 nucleotides agree with TRBD1. This CDR3 has 16 residues. The germline CDR1 and CDR2 sequences are MGHRA and YSYEKL. With 4 bases clipped from V and 5 bases from J, the junction kept 12 bases outside the gene matches. The CDR3 sequence is CASSPILSRGPTEAFF. DNA for the CDR3: TGCGCCAGCAGCCCCATCCTCTCCAGGGGGCCTACTGAAGCTTTCTTT.

The rearrangement joins TRBV3-1 (or the pseudogene TRBV3-2) to TRBJ1-1, with a tentative D call TRBD1 (5 bases). In germline, CDR1 is LGHDT, CDR2 YNNKEL (reference sequence). This CDR3 region has 15 residues. V lost 2 bases to trimming and J lost 9 bases, with 19 bases between them. The chain's CDR3 is CASSQYADTAPKAFF. The CDR3 nucleotides are TGTGCCAGCAGCCAATACGCGGACACGGCACCTAAAGCTTTCTTT.

This clone came up once. The chain employs TRBV12-1 and TRBJ2-3; the D segment call TRBD2 is taken from the table without a DNA check. TRBV12-1 is a recognized pseudogene. This CDR3 has 19 residues. Here the CDR3 DNA reads TGTGCCAGCAGCTTTGAAGTCGGGGCTAGCGGGGGAAGAACAGATACGCAGTATTTT. This codes for CASSFEVGASGGRTDTQYF.

This chain uses TRBV15 with TRBJ1-1; 10 bases fit TRBD1. This CDR3 has 17 residues. V was clipped by 3 bases and J by 1 base; unmatched bases: 8. CDR1 and CDR2 from the germline V gene are LNHNV and YYDKDF (reference sequence). The CDR3 region has the DNA TGTGCCACCAGCAGGGGGACAGGGGACTTCGGGAACACTGAAGCTTTCTTT. The encoded protein is CATSRGTGDFGNTEAFF.

The CDR3, as DNA: TGTGCCAGCAGCGTAGCTGGGACAGGGGGCGCGGGCGGGGAGCTGTTTTTT. It is translated as CASSVAGTGGAGGELFF. J is TRBJ2-2 and V is TRBV9; TRBD1 matches 12 bases. V lost 0 bases and J lost 7; bases outside the gene matches: 7. CDR3 length equals 17 residues. Germline V CDR1 and CDR2: SGDLS, YYNGEE. The whole variable domain, remainder taken from reference TRBV9 and TRBJ2-2, is DSGVTQTPKHLITATGQRVTLRCSPRSGDLSVYWYQQSLDQGLQFLIQYYNGEERAKGNILERFSAQQFPDLHSELNLSSLELGDSALYFCASSVAGTGGAGGELFFGEGSRLTVL.

This clone has just one count. V usage is TRBV10-2 and J usage is TRBJ2-1, with 8 bases aligning to TRBD2. V shed 7 bases, J shed 7 bases, and the junction held 9 bases outside the gene matches. Germline CDR1 and CDR2: WSHSY and SAAADI. The CDR3 length is 14 residues. The CDR3 region has the DNA TGCGCCAGCACCCAAGCGGGGGATGGAAATGAGCAGTTCTTC. Its protein product is CASTQAGDGNEQFF.

This rearrangement joins TRBV19 to TRBJ1-5; D is ambiguous. V lost 7 bases to trimming and J lost 0 bases, with 13 bases between them. There are 15 residues in the CDR3. Looked up from germline, CDR1 is LNHDA and CDR2 is SQIVND (reference sequence). The CDR3 nucleotides read TGTGCCAGTATCCGGACTGCGGATAGCAATCAGCCCCAGCATTTT. It is translated as CASIRTADSNQPQHF.

The chain joins TRBV30 to TRBJ2-1, with TRBD2 matching over 10 bases. V lost 7 bases and J lost 9; bases outside the gene matches: 9. Germline V lookup: CDR1 GTSNPN, CDR2 SVGIG (reference sequence). This CDR3 is 13 amino acids long. The CDR3 DNA reads as TGTGCCTTTGGACTAGCGGACTTTGGTGAGCAGTTCTTC. Protein: CAFGLADFGEQFF.

A single count supports this clone. The V gene is TRBV4-1, the J gene TRBJ2-5; D unclear. V gave up 3 bases and J gave up 5 bases, with 10 bases separating them. The CDR3 runs to 13 residues. The germline gives CDR1 MGHRA, CDR2 YSYEKL. The CDR3 nucleotides read TGCGCCAGCAGCCAGGTAGAAACGGAGACCCAGTACTTC. Protein product: CASSQVETETQYF.

This rearrangement joins TRBV27 to TRBJ1-2, with TRBD1 matching 7 bases. The ends lost 5 bases at V and 4 bases at J; junction bases unmatched: 7. The germline gives CDR1 MNHEY, CDR2 SMNVEV (reference sequence). The length of the CDR3 is 14 residues. The CDR3 spells CASSPRQGVYGYTF. CDR3 nucleotide sequence: TGTGCCAGCAGTCCCCGACAGGGAGTCTATGGCTACACCTTC.

The V gene is TRBV27, the J gene TRBJ1-2; 9 positions match TRBD1. The CDR3 covers 15 residues. Germline CDR1 MNHEY, CDR2 SMNVEV (reference sequence). V was clipped by 9 bases and J by 5 bases; unmatched bases: 13. DNA of the CDR3: TGTGCCAGTTCGCCCTTTCTGGGGACAGGGTATGGCTACACCTTC. This translates into CASSPFLGTGYGYTF.

J is TRBJ1-1 and V is TRBV21-1; the table names TRBD1, a call not compared with the DNA. TRBV21-1 is a pseudogene segment. There are 18 residues in the CDR3. In DNA, the CDR3 is TGTGCCAGCAGCAAAGGAAAGACAGGGGAGAGGATGAACACTGAAGCTTTCTTT. Encoded protein: CASSKGKTGERMNTEAFF.

This sequence joins TRBV2 and TRBJ2-7, with D possibly matching TRBD2 (5 bases). This CDR3 has 17 residues. Trimming took off 6 bases at V and 5 bases at J, with 26 bases between the two ends. Germline V gene data show CDR1 as SNHLY and CDR2 as FYNNEI. CDR3 coding DNA: TGTGCCAGCAGCGACCTCCGGCCCGTCGGTGTCGGGGACGAGCAGTACTTC. Its protein product is CASSDLRPVGVGDEQYF.

The chain has TRBV21-1 and TRBJ2-3; TRBD1, as called in the table, went unchecked against the DNA. TRBV21-1 represents a pseudogene. This CDR3 has 14 amino acids. Written as DNA, the CDR3 is TGTGCCAGCAGCCCCCAGGTCACATCGGATACGCAGTATTTT. Translating it yields CASSPQVTSDTQYF.

This clone was picked up a small number of times. The chain links TRBV10-3 to TRBJ1-2, with D unclear. The germline CDR1 and CDR2 sequences are ENHRY and SYGVKD. V lost 3 bases and J lost 8, with 13 bases in between. CDR3 length: 13 amino acids. The CDR3 sequence is CAISETGIGGYTF. The CDR3 DNA reads TGTGCCATCAGTGAAACGGGTATTGGCGGCTACACCTTC.

The chain combines TRBV18 with TRBJ1-3; TRBD1 aligns across 11 bases. V was pared by 3 bases and J by 7 bases, with 11 bases of the junction left unmatched. Looked up from germline, CDR1 is KGHSH and CDR2 is LQKENI. The CDR3 has 17 amino acids. This CDR3 is CASSPRTGGADMNTIYF. The CDR3 coding sequence is TGTGCCAGCTCACCCAGGACAGGGGGCGCTGATATGAACACCATATATTTT. The variable domain in full, with the rest retrieved from reference TRBV18 and TRBJ1-3, is NAGVMQNPRHLVRRRGQEARLRCSPMKGHSHVYWYRQLPEEGLKFMVYLQKENIIDESGMPKERFSAEFPKEGPSILRIQQVVRGDSAAYFCASSPRTGGADMNTIYFGEGSWLTVV.

The CDR3 DNA sequence: TGTGCCAGCAGTTGGACTAGCGGAATCACAGATACGCAGTATTTT. Amino acids: CASSWTSGITDTQYF. The V call is TRBV6-5, the J call TRBJ2-3; 10 nucleotides line up with TRBD2. The CDR3 extends over 15 amino acids. The trim removed 4 bases at V and 2 bases at J, leaving 3 bases unmatched. Germline lookup yields CDR1 MNHEY and CDR2 SVGAGI.

The sample holds one count of this clone. V is TRBV7-2 and J is TRBJ1-1, with TRBD1 as a possible D gene (5 bases). Per germline, CDR1 SGHTA and CDR2 FQGNSA. Between the trimmed V and J ends, which lost 5 bases and 0 bases, there was a span of 13 bases. The length of the CDR3 is 15 residues. The CDR3, as DNA: TGTGCCAGCAGCGCCGACAGTAGTTTGAACACTGAAGCTTTCTTT. Translating it yields CASSADSSLNTEAFF.

The table lists this clone with a count of one. V is TRBV5-1 and J is TRBJ1-4; 9 nucleotides agree with TRBD1. Germline CDR1 is SGHRS and CDR2 is YFSETQ. V trimming: 4 bases; J trimming: 5 bases; junction bases outside the gene matches: 9. CDR3 size: 16 residues. CDR3: CASSILPGTGNEKLFF. As DNA, the CDR3 is TGCGCCAGCAGCATACTGCCCGGGACAGGGAATGAAAAACTGTTTTTT. Complete variable domain (other parts from reference TRBV5-1 and TRBJ1-4): KAGVTQTPRYLIKTRGQQVTLSCSPISGHRSVSWYQQTPGQGLQFLFEYFSETQRNKGNFPGRFSGRQFSNSRSEMNVSTLELGDSALYLCASSILPGTGNEKLFFGSGTQLSVL.

The chain uses TRBV7-9 and TRBJ2-1; 7 bases match TRBD1. This CDR3 contains 17 residues. The V segment lost 5 bases and the J segment 6 bases; nucleotides outside the gene matches: 16. The germline V gene encodes CDR1 SEHNR and CDR2 FQNEAQ (reference sequence). The CDR3 is CASSLLRTETGRNEQFF. For the CDR3, the DNA is TGTGCCAGCAGCCTCCTCAGGACCGAGACAGGGCGCAATGAGCAGTTCTTC.

The chain links TRBV18 to TRBJ1-5; 8 bases match TRBD1. Germline V gene data show CDR1 as KGHSH and CDR2 as LQKENI. Trimming at V came to 3 bases and at J to 4 bases, leaving 5 bases not matched to a gene. This CDR3 region has 15 residues. The CDR3 sequence: CASSPGTGTNQPQHF. The CDR3 coding sequence is TGTGCCAGCTCACCGGGGACAGGAACAAATCAGCCCCAGCATTTT.

The V and J genes are TRBV24-1 and TRBJ1-5; a weak D match, TRBD1 (6 bases). The germline V and J ends were trimmed by 10 bases and 0 bases, with 21 bases remaining between them. The CDR3 totals 17 residues. Germline CDR1 and CDR2: KGHDR and SFDVKD. The CDR3 region has the DNA TGTGCCACTAGCGACAGGTCGGGGGGTTTTAGCAATCAGCCCCAGCATTTT. This encodes CATSDRSGGFSNQPQHF.